The 25 T cell receptor beta chains listed next were all sequenced from one sample in a study of blood T cell repertoires in COVID-19. Here immunoSEQ multiplex PCR was the method, and the copy in TCRdb shows in-frame clones only, minus some. There are about 500,000 clones in the sample; less than 90% occur only once, and roughly 8% lies in the top ten. The sequenced material came from peripheral blood. These TCRs come from a woman between 45 and 60 years old with COVID-19, enrolled during active disease.

The CDR3 here is CGQRGLANYGYTF. The CDR3 nucleotides read TGTGGACAACGTGGTTTAGCTAACTATGGCTACACCTTC. The gene calls are TRBV30 and TRBJ1-2; D gene unclear. This CDR3 contains 13 residues. The V gene's germline CDR1 is GTSNPN and CDR2 SVGIG (reference sequence).

The chain links TRBV6-6 to TRBJ1-2; 7 nucleotides match TRBD1. The J segment lost 7 bases and the V segment lost 7 bases, leaving 12 bases of the junction unmatched. Looked up from germline, CDR1 is MNHNY and CDR2 is SVGAGI (reference sequence). The CDR3 totals 14 residues. CDR3: CASNNADREGGYTF. CDR3 DNA sequence: TGTGCCAGCAACAACGCCGACAGGGAAGGTGGCTACACCTTC.

The chain joins TRBV4-1 to TRBJ2-1, with TRBD2 matching over 8 bases. This CDR3 is 17 amino acids long. V lost 1 base, J lost 4 bases, and 9 bases stayed unmatched. Germline CDR1 reads MGHRA; CDR2 reads YSYEKL. CDR3 nucleotide sequence: TGCGCCAGCAGCCAAGCCCCTCGGGGGGGCTTTTACAATGAGCAGTTCTTC. Translation gives CASSQAPRGGFYNEQFF.

The chain combines TRBV7-2 with TRBJ1-1, with D unclear. V gave up 1 base and J gave up 2 bases, with 8 bases separating them. Germline lookup yields CDR1 SGHTA and CDR2 FQGNSA. CDR3 length: 14 amino acids. The CDR3 here is CASSLESGNTEAFF. In DNA, the CDR3 is TGTGCCAGCAGCTTAGAATCGGGTAACACTGAAGCTTTCTTT.

This clone was seen more than once but under ten times. The V call is TRBV5-5, the J call TRBJ1-2; 8 bases agree with TRBD1. The CDR3 covers 14 residues. V shed 2 bases and J 6 bases; nucleotides not matched to a gene: 6. The germline V gene has CDR1 SGHKS and CDR2 YYEKEE (reference sequence). The CDR3 protein is CASSLMLGQDGYTF. In nucleotides, the CDR3 is TGTGCCAGCAGCTTAATGTTGGGACAGGATGGCTACACCTTC.

The chain carries TRBV30 and TRBJ1-1; D not certain. CDR1 is GTSNPN and CDR2 is SVGIG in the germline V gene (reference sequence). Trimming took off 6 bases at V and 1 base at J, with 6 bases between the two ends. The CDR3 totals 11 residues. The CDR3 is CACESNTEAFF. In nucleotides, the CDR3 is TGTGCCTGTGAGTCGAACACTGAAGCTTTCTTT. Together with reference TRBV30 and TRBJ1-1, the CDR3 gives the full variable domain: SQTIHQWPATLVQPVGSPLSLECTVEGTSNPNLYWYRQAAGRGLQLLFYSVGIGQISSEVPQNLSASRPQDRQFILSSKKLLLSDSGFYLCACESNTEAFFGQGTRLTVV.

The CDR3 DNA reads as TGTGCCTGGGTTCCTGGGGGGAACTATGGCTACACCTTC. This encodes CAWVPGGNYGYTF. The chain couples TRBV30 to TRBJ1-2; maybe TRBD1 (5 bases). V lost 5 bases, J lost 2 bases, and 12 bases lay in between. CDR1 is GTSNPN and CDR2 is SVGIG in the germline V gene (reference sequence). This CDR3 spans 13 amino acids.

The rearrangement uses TRBV9 and TRBJ2-3, with 10 bases that match TRBD1. Trimming took 3 bases from V and 5 from J; bases not matched to a gene: 6. CDR1 SGDLS and CDR2 YYNGEE come from the germline V gene. The CDR3 spans 15 residues. DNA of the CDR3: TGTGCCAGCAGCGGCCGACAGGGGGCGGAAGATACGCAGTATTTT. Protein product: CASSGRQGAEDTQYF.

The chain uses TRBV6-5 and TRBJ1-2; D uncertain. Germline CDR1 MNHEY, CDR2 SVGAGI. V was clipped by 4 bases and J by 8 bases, with 17 bases between them. The CDR3 spans 14 residues. The CDR3 spells CASSSTGLGDGYTF. CDR3 DNA sequence: TGTGCCAGCAGTTCCACCGGGCTGGGAGACGGCTACACCTTC.

The chain combines TRBV9 with TRBJ1-2, with D unclear. The V gene lost 0 bases and the J gene lost 5 bases, with 8 bases spanning the gap. Germline CDR1 SGDLS, CDR2 YYNGEE. The CDR3 is 13 amino acids. DNA of the CDR3: TGTGCCAGCAGCGTAGGGTCAGGTTATGGCTACACCTTC. It is translated as CASSVGSGYGYTF.

For the CDR3, the DNA is TGTGCCTGGAGTGTACCGGGGGGGGGTAACTATGGCTACACCTTC. Amino acid sequence: CAWSVPGGGNYGYTF. The chain joins TRBV30 to TRBJ1-2; possible D gene TRBD1, 5 bases. This CDR3 region has 15 residues. The V end lost 0 bases, the J end lost 1 base, and 12 bases lay between the germline ends. From germline, CDR1 is GTSNPN and CDR2 SVGIG (reference sequence).

On this clone itself: The sample contains more than one DNA sequence encoding this CDR3. The V gene is TRBV3-1 (or the pseudogene TRBV3-2), the J gene TRBJ2-7; D unclear. In germline, CDR1 is LGHDT, CDR2 YNNKEL (reference sequence). V was trimmed by 2 bases and J by 3 bases, leaving 5 bases between them. There are 12 residues in the CDR3. The chain's CDR3 is CASSQSGYEQYF. As DNA, the CDR3 is TGTGCCAGCAGCCAATCGGGCTACGAGCAGTACTTC.

DNA of the CDR3: TGTGCCAGCAGCTTGGAAGGTTTGAGAGGGAGTGAAAAACTGTTTTTT. Translating gives CASSLEGLRGSEKLFF. The rearrangement joins TRBV5-5 to TRBJ1-4; D gene ambiguous. Germline lookup yields CDR1 SGHKS and CDR2 YYEKEE (reference sequence). The CDR3 is 16 amino acids. V lost 0 bases to trimming and J lost 7 bases, with 16 bases between them.

The chain uses TRBV5-1 and TRBJ1-2; D perhaps matches TRBD1 (6 bases). V gave up 5 bases and J gave up 0 bases, with 17 bases separating them. Per germline, CDR1 SGHRS and CDR2 YFSETQ. The CDR3 covers 16 residues. The CDR3 protein is CASSSSPDRTNYGYTF. The CDR3 DNA reads TGCGCCAGCAGTTCCTCCCCTGACAGGACTAACTATGGCTACACCTTC.

A note on this clone: Other DNA sequences in the same sample also yield this CDR3. This rearrangement joins TRBV30 to TRBJ1-1, with D perhaps TRBD1 (6 bases). Germline loops: CDR1 GTSNPN, CDR2 SVGIG (reference sequence). Between the trimmed V and J ends, which lost 0 bases and 1 base, there was a span of 9 bases. The CDR3 loop spans 14 amino acids. CDR3 nucleotide sequence: TGTGCCTGGAGTGTAGGGGGTACGAACACTGAAGCTTTCTTT. It translates to CAWSVGGTNTEAFF.

The V and J genes are TRBV3-1 (or the pseudogene TRBV3-2) and TRBJ2-2; 11 bases align to TRBD2. Unmatched junction bases numbered 10, after V lost 3 bases and J lost 7 bases. In germline, CDR1 is LGHDT, CDR2 YNNKEL (reference sequence). The CDR3 has 17 amino acids. CDR3 residues: CASSHRSGGAVIGELFF. Here the CDR3 DNA reads TGTGCCAGCAGCCATCGTAGCGGGGGGGCTGTAATCGGGGAGCTGTTTTTT.

This clone was seen once. V is TRBV28 and J is TRBJ1-2; 7 nucleotides agree with TRBD1. V lost 3 bases, J lost 7 bases, and 8 bases stayed unmatched. The CDR3 loop spans 14 amino acids. Germline assignment: CDR1 MDHEN and CDR2 SYDVKM. The CDR3 loop is CASSLGQPIVGYTF. The CDR3, as DNA: TGTGCCAGCAGTTTGGGACAGCCCATTGTTGGCTACACCTTC.

The chain uses TRBV5-1 and TRBJ2-3, with D possibly matching TRBD2 (6 bases). Germline V gives CDR1 SGHRS, CDR2 YFSETQ. The CDR3 has 14 amino acids. The V end was cut by 3 bases, the J end by 4 bases, with 12 bases between. The CDR3: CASSSGDTPDTQYF. Written as DNA, the CDR3 is TGCGCCAGCAGCTCGGGGGATACACCAGATACGCAGTATTTT.

This clone was counted a single time. The genes are TRBV2 and TRBJ2-7; D may be TRBD1 (6 bases). The germline V gene encodes CDR1 SNHLY and CDR2 FYNNEI. The CDR3 is 14 residues long. Trimming took 1 base from V and 11 from J, leaving 18 bases between them. The CDR3 here is CASSEEGTSSEKYF. The CDR3 region has the DNA TGTGCCAGCAGTGAAGAGGGGACATCAAGTGAAAAGTACTTC.

J is TRBJ1-2 and V is TRBV10-3, with TRBD1 matching 8 bases. Per the germline V gene, CDR1 is ENHRY and CDR2 is SYGVKD. J lost 10 bases, V lost 9 bases, and 7 bases had no gene match. The CDR3 has 11 residues. The CDR3 DNA is TGTGCCATTCGGGACAGGAAAGACTACACCTTC. Protein: CAIRDRKDYTF.

The gene calls are TRBV29-1 and TRBJ1-2; possible D gene TRBD1, 6 bases. Trimming left V 4 bases short and J 0 bases short, with 9 bases between. The CDR3 loop spans 13 amino acids. The germline gives CDR1 SQVTM, CDR2 ANQGSEA. CDR3 bases: TGCAGCGTTGGGTCAGGGGCTAACTATGGCTACACCTTC. Translating gives CSVGSGANYGYTF.

CDR3 DNA: TGTGCCAGCAGTTACTCGCTACCCGGAGAGGGTTATGGCTACACCTTC. Protein sequence: CASSYSLPGEGYGYTF. V usage is TRBV6-5 and J usage is TRBJ1-2; D not certain. The germline CDR1 and CDR2 sequences are MNHEY and SVGAGI. The CDR3 spans 16 residues. The germline V and J ends were trimmed by 0 bases and 5 bases, with 16 bases remaining between them.

This clone was seen only once. The chain uses TRBV29-1 and TRBJ1-4; D may be TRBD1 (6 bases). Trimming took 6 bases from V and 5 from J, leaving 10 bases between them. Germline assignment: CDR1 SQVTM and CDR2 ANQGSEA. The CDR3 covers 12 residues. CDR3 in DNA: TGCAGCGTGGGGACATGGAATGAAAAACTGTTTTTT. Translating it yields CSVGTWNEKLFF.

The rearrangement links TRBV6-5 to TRBJ1-2, with D maybe TRBD1 (5 bases). Trimming cost V 3 bases and J 4 bases, with 6 bases left between them. Germline CDR1 MNHEY, CDR2 SVGAGI. CDR3 size: 12 residues. CDR3 in amino acids: CASSYTGYGYTF. CDR3 nucleotide sequence: TGTGCCAGCAGTTATACAGGCTATGGCTACACCTTC.

This chain uses TRBV4-1 with TRBJ2-7; 10 positions match TRBD2. Germline V gene lookup returns CDR1 MGHRA and CDR2 YSYEKL. CDR3 length equals 17 residues. V shed 4 bases, J shed 2 bases, and the junction held 11 bases outside the gene matches. CDR3 DNA: TGCGCCAGCAGCCTCAGCAGCCTAGCGGGGGAGACCTACGAGCAGTACTTC. Amino acids: CASSLSSLAGETYEQYF.